The 32 T cell receptor beta chains below come from one sample, sequenced in a study of blood T cell repertoires in COVID-19 (dated by TCRdb to 2020 to 2021). The method was the immunoSEQ multiplex PCR assay. TCRdb obtained this table from immuneACCESS and retained in-frame rearrangements with V and J assigned. These tables miss some clones; where compared with another copy, unresolved V genes account for less than half of the shortfall, and the remainder is unexplained. Recorded for this sample are 330,000 or so clones; about 88% of them occurred a single time. The leading ten clones occupy about 0.94% of the sample. The sequenced sample was PBMCs or T cells enriched from blood (not recorded which). All receptors come from a woman in her 30s who had been exposed to COVID-19.

V is TRBV19 and J is TRBJ1-4, with D possibly matching TRBD1 (6 bases). V lost 5 bases and J 6 bases, leaving 19 bases between the germline ends. This CDR3 region has 16 residues. Germline CDR1 reads LNHDA; CDR2 reads SQIVND (reference sequence). For the CDR3, the DNA is TGTGCCAGTAGTCAGGGGACGTCTCCAGGGGATGAAAAACTGTTTTTT. Translation gives CASSQGTSPGDEKLFF.

As concerns this clone: The sample has other DNA sequences that encode this CDR3 too. The rearrangement links TRBV10-2 to TRBJ2-5; 9 bases match TRBD1. The CDR3 has 14 residues. V dropped 0 bases and J dropped 5; count of bases not matched to a gene: 1. From germline, CDR1 is WSHSY and CDR2 SAAADI. CDR3 coding DNA: TGCGCCAGCAGTGAGTCGACAGGGGGGGAGACCCAGTACTTC. Translating it yields CASSESTGGETQYF.

This rearrangement joins TRBV2 to TRBJ2-3; possibly TRBD2 for D (6 bases). V was shortened by 7 bases and J by 0 bases, with 11 bases between the two germline ends. CDR1 is SNHLY and CDR2 is FYNNEI in the germline V gene. This CDR3 spans 14 amino acids. This chain's CDR3 is CASKAGRSTDTQYF. The CDR3 nucleotides read TGTGCCAGCAAGGCGGGGCGTAGCACAGATACGCAGTATTTT.

In its sample, this clone was seen a few times. V gene TRBV4-1 combines with J gene TRBJ1-1, with 9 positions matching TRBD1. The CDR3 is 15 amino acids. Germline V gene sequence: CDR1 MGHRA, CDR2 YSYEKL. Trimming at V came to 2 bases and at J to 4 bases, leaving 5 bases not matched to a gene. CDR3 nucleotide sequence: TGCGCCAGCAGCCAACCCGGACAGGGGAGCACTGAAGCTTTCTTT. Protein product: CASSQPGQGSTEAFF.

The rearrangement uses TRBV4-1 and TRBJ1-1, with 7 bases matching TRBD1. Germline V gene data show CDR1 as MGHRA and CDR2 as YSYEKL. The junction had 14 bases not matched to a gene; V was cut back by 0 bases and J by 7 bases. This CDR3 spans 17 amino acids. This CDR3 reads CASSQDPGTGQVDEAFF. CDR3 coding DNA: TGCGCCAGCAGCCAAGATCCCGGAACTGGACAGGTCGATGAAGCTTTCTTT.

This chain joins TRBV2 and TRBJ2-5; D is unclear. The CDR3 consists of 17 residues. Germline V CDR1 and CDR2: SNHLY, FYNNEI. Trimming left V 2 bases short and J 2 bases short, with 18 bases between. CDR3 protein: CASSERWAGREQETQYF. The CDR3 nucleotides read TGTGCCAGCAGTGAAAGGTGGGCAGGCCGTGAACAAGAGACCCAGTACTTC.

In regard to this clone: Other nucleotide sequences in the sample specify the same CDR3. The V call is TRBV7-6, the J call TRBJ1-5; D is uncertain. There are 14 residues in the CDR3. Germline-derived CDR1 and CDR2 are SGHVS and FNYEAQ. Trimming removed 5 bases from V and 2 bases from J, with 10 bases in between. DNA for the CDR3: TGTGCCAGCAGCCTGGGCGGGGGCAATCAGCCCCAGCATTTT. It yields the protein CASSLGGGNQPQHF.

The sample holds one count of this clone. The V and J genes are TRBV3-1 (or the pseudogene TRBV3-2) and TRBJ2-1, with TRBD1 identical over 10 bases. Germline trimming cut 4 bases from V and 6 bases from J; bases unmatched to any gene: 6. Per germline, CDR1 LGHDT and CDR2 YNNKEL (reference sequence). The CDR3 totals 15 residues. CDR3 in amino acids: CASSLGTGARNEQFF. The CDR3 coding sequence is TGTGCCAGCAGCCTCGGGACAGGGGCTCGCAATGAGCAGTTCTTC.

J is TRBJ2-5 and V is TRBV19; 7 nucleotides agree with TRBD2. This CDR3 spans 14 amino acids. V shed 4 bases and J 4 bases; nucleotides not matched to a gene: 6. From germline, CDR1 is LNHDA and CDR2 SQIVND (reference sequence). This CDR3 reads CASSTRTRSETQYF. CDR3 nucleotides: TGTGCCAGTAGTACTCGGACTAGGTCAGAGACCCAGTACTTC.

The chain joins TRBV27 to TRBJ2-1; possible D gene TRBD2, 6 bases. The CDR3 covers 17 residues. Per the germline V gene, CDR1 is MNHEY and CDR2 is SMNVEV (reference sequence). Deletions cut 0 bases from V and 7 bases from J, with 19 bases between. In nucleotides, the CDR3 is TGTGCCAGCAGTTTATCCGTAAGGGACTTCTCAGCAAATGAGCAGTTCTTC. Translated: CASSLSVRDFSANEQFF.

The chain carries TRBV10-3 and TRBJ2-5; 9 bases align to TRBD1. The CDR3 runs to 15 residues. Germline assignment: CDR1 ENHRY and CDR2 SYGVKD. The V and J ends lost 4 bases and 5 bases, in that order; junction bases with no gene match: 8. In DNA, the CDR3 is TGTGCCATCAGTGGGCCCGGACAGGGGTTGGAGACCCAGTACTTC. This gives the protein CAISGPGQGLETQYF.

This clone was seen a few times. The V and J genes are TRBV7-9 and TRBJ1-1; D remains ambiguous. The CDR3 sequence is 11 residues long. V lost 1 base and J 6 bases, leaving 3 bases between the germline ends. Germline CDR1 SEHNR, CDR2 FQNEAQ (reference sequence). In DNA, the CDR3 is TGTGCCAGCAGCTTAGTCGCTGAAGCTTTCTTT. Amino acids: CASSLVAEAFF.

The chain couples TRBV6-5 to TRBJ2-7; TRBD1 agrees at 10 bases. CDR1 and CDR2 (germline): MNHEY, SVGAGI. J was trimmed by 4 bases and V by 10 bases; bases with no gene match: 10. There are 14 residues in the CDR3. CDR3 amino acids: CAINLGQGEYEQYF. In DNA form, the CDR3 reads TGTGCCATTAATTTAGGACAGGGGGAGTACGAGCAGTACTTC.

A remark on this clone: This CDR3 is also generated by other DNA sequences in the sample. The V call is TRBV24-1, the J call TRBJ2-7; 7 bases are shared with TRBD1. V gave up 3 bases and J gave up 2 bases; unmatched junction bases: 3. Germline-derived CDR1 and CDR2 are KGHDR and SFDVKD. The CDR3 runs to 14 residues. The CDR3 nucleotides read TGTGCCACCAGTGATCCCGACAGGGCCTACGAGCAGTACTTC. Protein product: CATSDPDRAYEQYF.

The V and J genes are TRBV9 and TRBJ2-7; 10 nucleotides match TRBD2. Per the germline V gene, CDR1 is SGDLS and CDR2 is YYNGEE. The CDR3 has 16 amino acids. The V segment lost 4 bases and the J segment 0 bases; nucleotides outside the gene matches: 7. The CDR3: CASSPSGTSVSYEQYF. Written as DNA, the CDR3 is TGTGCCAGCAGCCCATCCGGGACTAGCGTCTCCTACGAGCAGTACTTC. The entire variable domain, with the rest obtained from reference TRBV9 and TRBJ2-7, is as follows: DSGVTQTPKHLITATGQRVTLRCSPRSGDLSVYWYQQSLDQGLQFLIQYYNGEERAKGNILERFSAQQFPDLHSELNLSSLELGDSALYFCASSPSGTSVSYEQYFGPGTRLTVT.

The rearrangement links TRBV10-3 to TRBJ2-5; D is undetermined. Germline-derived CDR1 and CDR2 are ENHRY and SYGVKD. V lost 4 bases to trimming and J lost 8 bases, with 8 bases between them. There are 11 residues in the CDR3. Written as DNA, the CDR3 is TGTGCCATCAGTGTCGCGGAAACCCAGTACTTC. It codes for CAISVAETQYF.

The genes are TRBV11-2 and TRBJ2-3; TRBD1 aligns across 8 bases. Looked up from germline, CDR1 is SGHAT and CDR2 is FQNNGV. The CDR3 length is 15 residues. V shed 5 bases, J shed 4 bases, and the junction held 8 bases outside the gene matches. CDR3 bases: TGTGCCAGCAGCCCAGGGACAGGTCGGGCAGATACGCAGTATTTT. Its translation is CASSPGTGRADTQYF.

This chain joins TRBV28 and TRBJ1-5, with D perhaps TRBD1 (5 bases). The V gene lost 7 bases and the J gene lost 1 base, with 14 bases spanning the gap. Germline values: CDR1 MDHEN, CDR2 SYDVKM. The CDR3 is made up of 15 amino acids. CDR3 in DNA: TGTGCCAGCATCGTCGGGGGTGGGAGCAATCAGCCCCAGCATTTT. It translates to CASIVGGGSNQPQHF.

In its sample, this clone was seen once. The rearrangement links TRBV28 to TRBJ1-2, with 8 bases fitting TRBD1. Germline CDR1 and CDR2: MDHEN and SYDVKM. The CDR3 length is 14 residues. V trimming: 6 bases; J trimming: 3 bases; junction bases outside the gene matches: 6. CDR3 amino acids: CASRPGGRDYGYTF. CDR3 DNA: TGTGCCAGCAGGCCAGGGGGCCGGGACTATGGCTACACCTTC.

CDR3 sequence: CASSLVGLAGVGSTDTQYF. For the CDR3, the DNA is TGTGCCAGCAGCTTAGTTGGACTAGCGGGAGTTGGCTCCACAGATACGCAGTATTTT. The chain recombines TRBV7-3 with TRBJ2-3; TRBD2 matches 13 bases. Germline CDR1 is SGHTA and CDR2 is FQGTGA. This CDR3 region has 19 residues. V lost 2 bases and J lost 2; bases outside the gene matches: 10.

V and J are TRBV5-3 and TRBJ2-1; D possibly corresponds to TRBD2 (5 bases). TRBV5-3 counts as an open reading frame of uncertain function. This CDR3 is built from 21 residues. Between the trimmed V and J ends, which lost 4 bases and 4 bases, there was a span of 33 bases. DNA of the CDR3: TGTGCCAGAAGCCTATGGCGCCGCTGGGCCCCTAGCTTAGGTAATTACAATGAGCAGTTCTTC. It yields the protein CARSLWRRWAPSLGNYNEQFF.

CDR3 loop: CSAGYNEQFF. The CDR3 DNA follows: TGCAGTGCCGGTTACAATGAGCAGTTCTTC. This chain uses TRBV20-1 with TRBJ2-1; D is ambiguous. Germline CDR1 is DFQATT and CDR2 is SNEGSKA (reference sequence). The CDR3 spans 10 residues. V was trimmed by 6 bases and J by 4 bases, leaving 4 bases between them.

This chain connects TRBV10-3 to TRBJ1-2; TRBD1 matches at 7 bases. Germline lookup yields CDR1 ENHRY and CDR2 SYGVKD. The V gene end was trimmed by 3 bases and the J gene end by 6 bases; junction bases not matched to a gene: 4. This CDR3 has 13 residues. The CDR3: CAISEGQVDGYTF. The CDR3 nucleotides are TGTGCCATCAGTGAAGGACAGGTTGATGGCTACACCTTC.

Comments on this clone: Other nucleotide sequences from this sample produce the same CDR3. The V and J genes are TRBV6-5 and TRBJ1-3; no clear D. Germline values: CDR1 MNHEY, CDR2 SVGAGI. V was shortened by 7 bases and J by 3 bases, with 4 bases between the two germline ends. This CDR3 has 11 residues. The CDR3 DNA follows: TGTGCCAGCATTATTGGAAACACCATATATTTT. Translation gives CASIIGNTIYF.

The chain couples TRBV28 to TRBJ2-3, with a tentative D call TRBD1 (6 bases). V dropped 6 bases and J dropped 1 base, with 14 bases sitting between them. Germline lookup yields CDR1 MDHEN and CDR2 SYDVKM. The CDR3 is 15 amino acids. The DNA for the CDR3 is TGTGCCAGCAGCCTGGGGGCGACCGGCACAGATACGCAGTATTTT. This codes for CASSLGATGTDTQYF.

The chain combines TRBV18 with TRBJ1-5, with 7 bases aligning to TRBD1. Germline-derived CDR1 and CDR2 are KGHSH and LQKENI. CDR3 size: 16 residues. Unmatched junction bases numbered 9, after V lost 0 bases and J lost 7 bases. CDR3 nucleotides: TGTGCCAGCTCACCACCCCTCGAACAGGGGAAACAGCCCCAGCATTTT. Protein sequence: CASSPPLEQGKQPQHF.

This sequence joins TRBV2 and TRBJ1-2, with a possible D match to TRBD1 (5 bases). This CDR3 region has 13 residues. The germline V and J ends were trimmed by 9 bases and 2 bases, with 13 bases remaining between them. Germline CDR1 SNHLY, CDR2 FYNNEI. This CDR3 is CASIGQDNYGYTF. As DNA, the CDR3 is TGTGCCAGTATAGGACAAGACAACTATGGCTACACCTTC.

V gene TRBV9 combines with J gene TRBJ2-1; D might be TRBD1 (6 bases). Trimming removed 2 bases from V and 0 bases from J, with 12 bases in between. The CDR3 contains 16 residues. CDR1 is SGDLS and CDR2 is YYNGEE in the germline V gene. The chain's CDR3 is CASSVLQGSSYNEQFF. The CDR3 coding sequence is TGTGCCAGCAGCGTCCTTCAGGGGAGCTCCTACAATGAGCAGTTCTTC.

This sequence joins TRBV7-3 and TRBJ1-4, with D uncertain. With 5 bases removed from V and 1 base from J, the gap between germline ends came to 5 bases. Germline assignment: CDR1 SGHTA and CDR2 FQGTGA. The CDR3 length is 13 residues. CDR3 sequence reads: CASSPGTNEKLFF. CDR3 DNA sequence: TGTGCCAGCAGCCCCGGAACTAATGAAAAACTGTTTTTT.

The chain couples TRBV9 to TRBJ1-3, with D unclear. Germline loops: CDR1 SGDLS, CDR2 YYNGEE. Trimming shortened V by 7 bases and J by 4 bases, and 12 bases separated the two germline ends. The CDR3 loop spans 13 amino acids. CDR3 sequence: CASRGMVGNTIYF. The CDR3 DNA reads as TGTGCCAGCCGGGGAATGGTAGGAAACACCATATATTTT.

The chain carries TRBV28 and TRBJ2-3, with 8 bases fitting TRBD2. The J segment lost 5 bases and the V segment lost 2 bases, leaving 9 bases of the junction unmatched. There are 16 residues in the CDR3. Germline V gene lookup returns CDR1 MDHEN and CDR2 SYDVKM. CDR3 sequence (DNA): TGTGCCAGCAGTTTACAACAAGCGGGAGTTGGAGATACGCAGTATTTT. Its protein product is CASSLQQAGVGDTQYF. The whole variable domain, remainder taken from reference TRBV28 and TRBJ2-3, is DVKVTQSSRYLVKRTGEKVFLECVQDMDHENMFWYRQDPGLGLRLIYFSYDVKMKEKGDIPEGYSVSREKKERFSLILESASTNQTSMYLCASSLQQAGVGDTQYFGPGTRLTVL.

This clone showed up just a few times. The J gene is TRBJ2-5, the V gene TRBV6-5, with TRBD2 identical over 7 bases. CDR1 MNHEY and CDR2 SVGAGI come from the germline V gene. The CDR3 extends over 14 amino acids. The junction had 2 bases not matched to a gene; V was cut back by 0 bases and J by 4 bases. CDR3 nucleotides: TGTGCCAGCAGTTACTCGGGAGGGGTAGAGACCCAGTACTTC. This gives the protein CASSYSGGVETQYF.